This TCR beta chain derives from a study of response to subunit inactivated influenza vaccine. The CDR3 runs to 13 residues. Germline V gene lookup returns CDR1 SQVTM and CDR2 ANQGSEA. V shed 5 bases and J shed 1 base, with 8 bases lying between them. TCRdb ran MiXCR on the RT-PCR reads and lists one entry per CDR3 protein. The table shows hundreds of thousands of distinct CDR3 sequences, with about 8% occurring only once. This clonotype was counted a few times. This receptor was obtained from a man aged 50-75 years who received an inactivated influenza vaccine. The V gene is TRBV29-1, the J gene TRBJ2-2; D is unresolved. The specimen comprised PBMCs from blood, sampled around 25 months after vaccination. CDR3 loop: CSVTYMNTGELFF. The CDR3 DNA reads as TGCAGCGTTACCTACATGAACACCGGGGAGCTGTTTTTT.